This T cell receptor (beta chain) was found in a study of T-cell reconstitution after alpha-beta-depleted transplantation in children. Construction of the TCRbeta library involved unique molecular identifiers. TCRdb analysed the PCR reads with MiXCR anew, one entry per CDR3 protein. The data show approximately 650,000 distinct CDR3 sequences, around 13% seen once. Germline V gene sequence: CDR1 SGHRS, CDR2 YFSETQ. V shed 4 bases, J shed 6 bases, and the junction held 4 bases outside the gene matches. This CDR3 is 14 amino acids long. This clonotype was counted ten times or more. The origin of this receptor is a girl under 10 years old with congenital amegakaryocytic thrombocytopenia, due to receive a stem cell transplant. This specimen consisted of PBMCs, obtained before TCRalphabeta/CD19-depleted stem cell transplant. V gene TRBV5-1 combines with J gene TRBJ1-4, with 9 nucleotides matching TRBD1. CDR3 protein: CASSQDRGHEKLFF. In DNA form, the CDR3 reads TGCGCCAGCAGCCAGGACAGGGGACATGAAAAACTGTTTTTT.